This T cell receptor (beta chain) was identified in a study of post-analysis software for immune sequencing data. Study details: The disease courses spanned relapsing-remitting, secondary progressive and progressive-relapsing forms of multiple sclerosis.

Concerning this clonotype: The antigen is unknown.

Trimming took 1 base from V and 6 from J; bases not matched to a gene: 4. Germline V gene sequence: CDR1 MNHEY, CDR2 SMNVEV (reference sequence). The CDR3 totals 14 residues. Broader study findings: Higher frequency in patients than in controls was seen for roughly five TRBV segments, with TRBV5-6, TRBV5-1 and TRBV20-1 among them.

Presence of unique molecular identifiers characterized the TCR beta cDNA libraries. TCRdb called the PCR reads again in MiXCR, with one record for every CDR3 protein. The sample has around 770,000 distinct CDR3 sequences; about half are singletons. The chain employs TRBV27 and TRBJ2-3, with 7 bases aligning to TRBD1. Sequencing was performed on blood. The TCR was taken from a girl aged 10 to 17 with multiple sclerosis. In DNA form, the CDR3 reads TGTGCCAGCAGTTTATACAGGGGAAGCGATACGCAGTATTTT. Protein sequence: CASSLYRGSDTQYF.